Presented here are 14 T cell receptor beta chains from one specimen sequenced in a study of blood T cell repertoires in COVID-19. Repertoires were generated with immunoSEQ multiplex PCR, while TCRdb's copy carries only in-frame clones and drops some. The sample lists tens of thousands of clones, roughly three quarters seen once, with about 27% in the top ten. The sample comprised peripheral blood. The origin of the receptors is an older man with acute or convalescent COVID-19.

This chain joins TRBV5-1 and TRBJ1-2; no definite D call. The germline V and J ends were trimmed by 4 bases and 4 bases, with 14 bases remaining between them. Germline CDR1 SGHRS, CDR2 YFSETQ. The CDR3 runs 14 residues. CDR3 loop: CASSPTSGSYGYTF. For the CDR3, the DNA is TGCGCCAGCAGCCCTACGTCAGGTAGCTATGGCTACACCTTC.

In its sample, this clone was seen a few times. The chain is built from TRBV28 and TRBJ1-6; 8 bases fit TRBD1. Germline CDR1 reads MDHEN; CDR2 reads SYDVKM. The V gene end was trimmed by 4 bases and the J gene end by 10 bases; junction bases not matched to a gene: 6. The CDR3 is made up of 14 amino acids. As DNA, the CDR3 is TGTGCCAGCAGTTCGACAGGGGCCAGGTCACCCCTCCACTTT. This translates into CASSSTGARSPLHF.

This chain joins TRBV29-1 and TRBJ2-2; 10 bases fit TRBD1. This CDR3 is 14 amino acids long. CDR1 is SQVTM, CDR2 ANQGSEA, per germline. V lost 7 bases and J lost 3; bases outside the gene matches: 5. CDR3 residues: CSAGQGEDTGELFF. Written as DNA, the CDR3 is TGCAGCGCCGGACAGGGGGAGGACACCGGGGAGCTGTTTTTT.

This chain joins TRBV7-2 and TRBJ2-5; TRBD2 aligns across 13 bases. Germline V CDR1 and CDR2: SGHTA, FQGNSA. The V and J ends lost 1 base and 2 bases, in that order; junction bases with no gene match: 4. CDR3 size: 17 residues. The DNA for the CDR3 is TGTGCCAGCAGCTTAGTACGACTAGCGGGAGGACAAGAGACCCAGTACTTC. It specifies CASSLVRLAGGQETQYF. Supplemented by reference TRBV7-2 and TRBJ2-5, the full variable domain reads GAGVSQSPSNKVTEKGKDVELRCDPISGHTALYWYRQSLGQGLEFLIYFQGNSAPDKSGLPSDRFSAERTGGSVSTLTIQRTQQEDSAVYLCASSLVRLAGGQETQYFGPGTRLLVL.

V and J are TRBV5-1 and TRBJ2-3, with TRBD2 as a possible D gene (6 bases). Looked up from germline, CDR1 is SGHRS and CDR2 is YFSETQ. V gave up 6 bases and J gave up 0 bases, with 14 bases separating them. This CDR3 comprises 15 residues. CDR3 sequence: CASILGRLSTDTQYF. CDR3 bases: TGCGCCAGCATCCTTGGGAGGCTGAGCACAGATACGCAGTATTTT.

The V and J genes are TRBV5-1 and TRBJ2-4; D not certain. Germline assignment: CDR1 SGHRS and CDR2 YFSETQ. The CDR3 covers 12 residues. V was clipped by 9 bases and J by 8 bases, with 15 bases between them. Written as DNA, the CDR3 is TGCGCCATTCCCGTGGAAGCGTACATTCAGTACTTC. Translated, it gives CAIPVEAYIQYF.

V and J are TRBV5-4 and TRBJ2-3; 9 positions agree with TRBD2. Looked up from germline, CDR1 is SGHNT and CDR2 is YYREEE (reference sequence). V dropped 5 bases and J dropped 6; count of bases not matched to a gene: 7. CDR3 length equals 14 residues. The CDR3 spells CASRTAGGLDTQYF. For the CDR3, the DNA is TGTGCCAGCAGAACAGCGGGGGGCTTGGATACGCAGTATTTT.

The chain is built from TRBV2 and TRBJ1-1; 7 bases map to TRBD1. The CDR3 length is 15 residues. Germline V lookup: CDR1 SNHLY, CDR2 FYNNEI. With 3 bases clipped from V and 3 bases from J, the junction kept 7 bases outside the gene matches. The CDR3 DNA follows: TGTGCCAGCAGTGACCCTCAGGGGGGCGACACTGAAGCTTTCTTT. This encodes CASSDPQGGDTEAFF. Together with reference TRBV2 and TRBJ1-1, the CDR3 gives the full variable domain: EPEVTQTPSHQVTQMGQEVILRCVPISNHLYFYWYRQILGQKVEFLVSFYNNEISEKSEIFDDQFSVERPDGSNFTLKIRSTKLEDSAMYFCASSDPQGGDTEAFFGQGTRLTVV.

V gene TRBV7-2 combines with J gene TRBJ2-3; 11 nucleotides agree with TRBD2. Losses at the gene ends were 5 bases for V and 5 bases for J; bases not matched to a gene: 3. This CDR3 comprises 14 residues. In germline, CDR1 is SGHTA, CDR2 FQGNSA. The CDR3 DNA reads TGTGCCAGCAGCCAGGGACTAGCGGTAGATACGCAGTATTTT. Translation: CASSQGLAVDTQYF.

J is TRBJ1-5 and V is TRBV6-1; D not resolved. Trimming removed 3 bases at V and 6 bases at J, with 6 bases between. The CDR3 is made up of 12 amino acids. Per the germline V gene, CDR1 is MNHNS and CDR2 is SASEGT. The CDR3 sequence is CASSERIQPQHF. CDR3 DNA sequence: TGTGCCAGCAGTGAGAGGATTCAGCCCCAGCATTTT.

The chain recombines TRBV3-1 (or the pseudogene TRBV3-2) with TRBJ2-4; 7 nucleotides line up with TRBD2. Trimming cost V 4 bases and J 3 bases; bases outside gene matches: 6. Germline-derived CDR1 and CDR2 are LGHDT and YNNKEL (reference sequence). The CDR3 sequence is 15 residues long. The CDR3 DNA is TGTGCCAGCAGCCGGTCGGGAGGAAACAAAAACATTCAGTACTTC. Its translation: CASSRSGGNKNIQYF.

CDR3 region: CASSRTDRGRTGELFF. The CDR3 DNA reads as TGTGCCAGCAGCCGTACCGACAGGGGGCGAACCGGGGAGCTGTTTTTT. This chain connects TRBV7-9 to TRBJ2-2; the match to TRBD1 covers 10 bases. With V trimmed by 5 bases and J by 5 bases, 8 bases remained unmatched. The germline V gene encodes CDR1 SEHNR and CDR2 FQNEAQ (reference sequence). CDR3 length: 16 amino acids.

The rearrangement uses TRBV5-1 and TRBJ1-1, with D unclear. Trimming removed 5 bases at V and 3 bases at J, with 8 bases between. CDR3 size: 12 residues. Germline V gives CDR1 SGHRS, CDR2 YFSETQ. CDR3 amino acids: CASRREDTEAFF. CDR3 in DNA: TGCGCCAGCAGAAGAGAGGACACTGAAGCTTTCTTT. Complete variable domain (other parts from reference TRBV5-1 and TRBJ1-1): KAGVTQTPRYLIKTRGQQVTLSCSPISGHRSVSWYQQTPGQGLQFLFEYFSETQRNKGNFPGRFSGRQFSNSRSEMNVSTLELGDSALYLCASRREDTEAFFGQGTRLTVV.

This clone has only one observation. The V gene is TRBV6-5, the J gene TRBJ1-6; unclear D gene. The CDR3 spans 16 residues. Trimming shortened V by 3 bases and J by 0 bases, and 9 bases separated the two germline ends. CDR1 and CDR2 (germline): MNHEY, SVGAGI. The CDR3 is CASSYGSSSYNSPLHF. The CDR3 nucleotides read TGTGCCAGCAGTTATGGGAGTAGCTCCTATAATTCACCCCTCCACTTT.